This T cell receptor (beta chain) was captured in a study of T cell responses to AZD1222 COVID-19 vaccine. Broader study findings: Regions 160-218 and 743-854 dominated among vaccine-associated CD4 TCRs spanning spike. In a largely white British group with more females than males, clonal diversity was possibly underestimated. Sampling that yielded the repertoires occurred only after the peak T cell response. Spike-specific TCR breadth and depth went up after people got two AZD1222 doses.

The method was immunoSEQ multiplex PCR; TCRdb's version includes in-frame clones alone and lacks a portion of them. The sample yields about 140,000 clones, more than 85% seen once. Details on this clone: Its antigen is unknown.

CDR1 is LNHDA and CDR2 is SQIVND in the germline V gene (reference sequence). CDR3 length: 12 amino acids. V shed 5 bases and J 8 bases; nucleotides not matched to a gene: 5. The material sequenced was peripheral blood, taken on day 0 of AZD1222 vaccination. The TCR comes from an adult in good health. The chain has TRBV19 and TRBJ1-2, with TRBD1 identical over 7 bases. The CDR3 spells CASSANRGGYTF. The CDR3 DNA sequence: TGTGCCAGTAGTGCGAACAGGGGCGGCTACACCTTC.